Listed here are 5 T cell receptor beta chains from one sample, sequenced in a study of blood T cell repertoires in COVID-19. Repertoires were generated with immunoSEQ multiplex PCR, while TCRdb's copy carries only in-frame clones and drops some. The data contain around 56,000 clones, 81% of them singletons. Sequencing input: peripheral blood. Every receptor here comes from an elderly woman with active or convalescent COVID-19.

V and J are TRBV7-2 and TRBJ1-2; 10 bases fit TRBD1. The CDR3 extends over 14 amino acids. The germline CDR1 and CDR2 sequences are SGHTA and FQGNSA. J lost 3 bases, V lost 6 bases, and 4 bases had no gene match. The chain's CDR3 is CASRTGQGYYGYTF. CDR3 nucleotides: TGTGCCAGCAGGACGGGACAGGGGTACTATGGCTACACCTTC.

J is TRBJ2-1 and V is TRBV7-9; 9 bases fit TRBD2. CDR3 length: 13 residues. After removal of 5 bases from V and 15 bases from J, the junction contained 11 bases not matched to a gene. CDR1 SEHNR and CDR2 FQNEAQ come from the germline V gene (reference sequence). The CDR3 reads CASSVQASGAPFF. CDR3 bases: TGTGCCAGCAGCGTCCAGGCTAGCGGGGCTCCGTTCTTC.

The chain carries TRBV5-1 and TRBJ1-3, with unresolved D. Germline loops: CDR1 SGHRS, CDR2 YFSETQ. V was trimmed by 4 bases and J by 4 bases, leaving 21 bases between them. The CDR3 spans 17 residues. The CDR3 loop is CASSPDYGGTKGNTIYF. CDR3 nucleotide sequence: TGCGCCAGCAGCCCGGACTACGGAGGTACGAAAGGAAACACCATATATTTT.

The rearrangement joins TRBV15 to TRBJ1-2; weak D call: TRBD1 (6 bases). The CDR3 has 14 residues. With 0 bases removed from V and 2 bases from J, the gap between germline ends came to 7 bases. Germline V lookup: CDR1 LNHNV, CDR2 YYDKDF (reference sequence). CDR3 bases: TGTGCCACCAGCAGAGAAACAGGGAACTATGGCTACACCTTC. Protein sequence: CATSRETGNYGYTF.

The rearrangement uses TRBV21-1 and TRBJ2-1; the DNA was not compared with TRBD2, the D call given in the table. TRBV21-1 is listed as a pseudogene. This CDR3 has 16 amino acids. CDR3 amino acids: CASSKEDSTSYNEQFF. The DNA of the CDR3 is TGTGCCAGCAGCAAAGAGGACTCGACCTCCTACAATGAGCAGTTCTTC.